The 3 T cell receptor beta chains reported below all come from one sample, sequenced in a study of blood T cell repertoires in COVID-19. Data came from immunoSEQ multiplex PCR; TCRdb stores just in-frame clones and leaves some out. The sample records about 150,000 clones, around 89% being singletons. Sample: peripheral blood. Every receptor here comes from a man between 18 and 35 years old with COVID-19, enrolled during active disease.

This clone has just one count. The rearrangement joins TRBV6-5 to TRBJ2-7, with D tentatively TRBD1 (6 bases). CDR1 MNHEY and CDR2 SVGAGI come from the germline V gene. V was shortened by 5 bases and J by 5 bases, with 13 bases between the two germline ends. This CDR3 is 13 amino acids long. The DNA of the CDR3 is TGTGCCAGCAGTAGGGGGTCACCGCACGAGCAGTACTTC. Translation gives CASSRGSPHEQYF.

The chain carries TRBV11-2 and TRBJ2-7, with a weak D call TRBD1 (5 bases). V dropped 2 bases and J dropped 0 bases, with 17 bases sitting between them. Germline CDR1 reads SGHAT; CDR2 reads FQNNGV. This CDR3 is 17 amino acids long. The CDR3 region has the DNA TGTGCCAGCAGCTTATTTCCTCAGGGCCCTTCCTCCTACGAGCAGTACTTC. This gives the protein CASSLFPQGPSSYEQYF.

The chain recombines TRBV12-3 or TRBV12-4 with TRBJ1-2; D ambiguous. The CDR3 covers 12 residues. Trimming cost V 5 bases and J 4 bases, with 8 bases left between them. This CDR3 reads CASSPGGYGYTF. Written as DNA, the CDR3 is TGTGCCAGCAGTCCCGGCGGCTATGGCTACACCTTC.